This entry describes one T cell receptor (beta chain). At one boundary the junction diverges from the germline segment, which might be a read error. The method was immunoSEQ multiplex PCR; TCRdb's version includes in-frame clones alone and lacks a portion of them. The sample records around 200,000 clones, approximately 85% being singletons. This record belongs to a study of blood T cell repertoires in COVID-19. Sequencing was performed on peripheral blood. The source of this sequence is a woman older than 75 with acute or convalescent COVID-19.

As DNA, the CDR3 is TGTGCCAGCAGCCCAGGGAGGCCCCTGAACAGTGAAGCTTTCTTT. This sequence encodes CASSPGRPLNSEAFF. The chain links TRBV11-2 to TRBJ1-1; tentatively, D is TRBD1 (5 bases). The germline gives CDR1 SGHAT, CDR2 FQNNGV. The CDR3 covers 15 residues.